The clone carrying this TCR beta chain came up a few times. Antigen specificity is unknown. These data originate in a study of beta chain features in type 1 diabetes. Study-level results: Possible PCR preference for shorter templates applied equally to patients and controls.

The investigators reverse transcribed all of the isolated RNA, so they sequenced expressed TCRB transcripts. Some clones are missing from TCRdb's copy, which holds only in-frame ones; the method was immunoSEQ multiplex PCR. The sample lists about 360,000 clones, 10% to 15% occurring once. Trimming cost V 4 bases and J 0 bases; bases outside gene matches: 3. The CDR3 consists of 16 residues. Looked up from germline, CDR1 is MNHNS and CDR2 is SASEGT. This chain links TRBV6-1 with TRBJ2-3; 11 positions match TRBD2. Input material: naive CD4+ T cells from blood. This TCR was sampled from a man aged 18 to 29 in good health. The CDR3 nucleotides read TGTGCCAGCAGTGGACTAGCGGGGCCCAGCACAGATACGCAGTATTTT. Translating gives CASSGLAGPSTDTQYF.